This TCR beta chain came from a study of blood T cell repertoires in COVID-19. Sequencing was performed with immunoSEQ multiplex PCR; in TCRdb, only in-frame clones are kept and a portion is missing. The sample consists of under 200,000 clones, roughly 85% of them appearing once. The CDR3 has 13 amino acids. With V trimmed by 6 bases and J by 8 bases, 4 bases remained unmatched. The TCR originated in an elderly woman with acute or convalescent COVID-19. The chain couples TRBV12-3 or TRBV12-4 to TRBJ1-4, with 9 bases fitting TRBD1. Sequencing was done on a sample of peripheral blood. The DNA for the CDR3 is TGTGCCAGCAGCCGGACAGGGGTCGAAAAACTGTTTTTT. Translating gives CASSRTGVEKLFF.